The sequence of this T cell receptor (beta chain) was determined in a study of OX40 agonist ivuxolimab in advanced cancers. Across the study: With a range of roughly 20 to 80, age averaged roughly 60 years, and around 83% were male. Partial responses were achieved by three patients, one with hepatocellular carcinoma and two with cutaneous melanoma.

This clone has just a few counts. Method: immunoSEQ multiplex PCR; TCRdb's copy keeps in-frame clones and lacks some. The table has tens of thousands of clones, around 83% seen once. The CDR3 is 14 residues long. The ends lost 3 bases at V and 3 bases at J; junction bases unmatched: 2. In germline, CDR1 is KGHSH, CDR2 LQKENI. The V gene is TRBV18, the J gene TRBJ1-2; 9 bases align to TRBD1. The receptor was isolated from an adult with an advanced solid tumor such as melanoma, head and neck, liver or kidney cancer. The material sequenced was CD4+ or CD8+ T cells sorted from blood, taken in a trial of the OX40 agonist ivuxolimab. Here the CDR3 DNA reads TGTGCCAGCTCACCTAGGACAGGGGACTATGGCTACACCTTC. It is translated as CASSPRTGDYGYTF. The whole variable domain, remainder taken from reference TRBV18 and TRBJ1-2, is NAGVMQNPRHLVRRRGQEARLRCSPMKGHSHVYWYRQLPEEGLKFMVYLQKENIIDESGMPKERFSAEFPKEGPSILRIQQVVRGDSAAYFCASSPRTGDYGYTFGSGTRLTVV.